This is a list of T cell receptor beta chains from one sample in a study of cytomegalovirus exposure and HLA in healthy donors. Here immunoSEQ multiplex PCR was the method, and the copy in TCRdb shows in-frame clones only, minus some. The sample records some 91,000 clones, around nine tenths being singletons. The sequenced sample was PBMCs. All receptors come from a young man in good health and CMV-seropositive. Both conserved end residues are part of each CDR3. Fields, in order: D gene, clone size, V gene, J gene, CDR3 DNA, CDR3 protein. The D gene is left open where the match is weak. Clone size appears in some rows only: once, few, many, or a class for an expanded clone.

d_call: -
clone_size: -
v_call: TRBV30
j_call: TRBJ2-1
cdr3_nt: TGTGCCTGGAAAGTAGTGTACAATGAGCAGTTCTTC
cdr3_aa: CAWKVVYNEQFF

d_call: TRBD1
clone_size: once
v_call: TRBV4-1
j_call: TRBJ2-7
cdr3_nt: TGCGCCAGCAGTACCGGGACAGGGACCTACGAGCAGTACTTC
cdr3_aa: CASSTGTGTYEQYF

d_call: -
clone_size: once
v_call: TRBV7-8
j_call: TRBJ1-1
cdr3_nt: TGTGCCAGCAGCTTAATCACGAGTTTAGGTAGGGGCACTGAAGCTTTCTTT
cdr3_aa: CASSLITSLGRGTEAFF

d_call: -
clone_size: -
v_call: TRBV11-2
j_call: TRBJ2-3
cdr3_nt: TGTGCCAGCACCCGGCGGGAATCTAGCACAGATACGCAGTATTTT
cdr3_aa: CASTRRESSTDTQYF

d_call: -
clone_size: -
v_call: TRBV5-1
j_call: TRBJ2-3
cdr3_nt: TGCGCCAGCAGCTTGGAATCGCGGAGCACAGATACGCAGTATTTT
cdr3_aa: CASSLESRSTDTQYF

d_call: -
clone_size: -
v_call: TRBV28
j_call: TRBJ2-5
cdr3_nt: TGTGCCAGCAGTTTAAATCAGCTAGCAGAGACCCAGTACTTC
cdr3_aa: CASSLNQLAETQYF

d_call: TRBD2
clone_size: -
v_call: TRBV7-2
j_call: TRBJ2-5
cdr3_nt: TGTGCCAGCAGCTTATACGGGGGGGTTTTGAGAGAGACCCAGTACTTC
cdr3_aa: CASSLYGGVLRETQYF

d_call: -
clone_size: -
v_call: TRBV5-1
j_call: TRBJ2-7
cdr3_nt: TGCGCCAGCAGCTTGGAGCAGGTTTACGAGCAGTACTTC
cdr3_aa: CASSLEQVYEQYF

d_call: TRBD2
clone_size: -
v_call: TRBV28
j_call: TRBJ2-1
cdr3_nt: TGTGCCAGCAGGCCAATAGCGGGAGGTTCCTACAATGAGCAGTTCTTC
cdr3_aa: CASRPIAGGSYNEQFF

d_call: TRBD1
clone_size: -
v_call: TRBV25-1
j_call: TRBJ1-3
cdr3_nt: TGTGCCAGCAGTGACCGAACAGGGGGCGATGGAAACACCATATATTTT
cdr3_aa: CASSDRTGGDGNTIYF

d_call: -
clone_size: -
v_call: TRBV2
j_call: TRBJ2-7
cdr3_nt: TGTGCCAGCAGTGTCGGGCCAGCGGACCCCTACGAGCAGTACTTC
cdr3_aa: CASSVGPADPYEQYF

d_call: TRBD2
clone_size: -
v_call: TRBV9
j_call: TRBJ2-3
cdr3_nt: TGTGCCAGCAGCGTAGCGGGAGGACTCGCAGATACGCAGTATTTT
cdr3_aa: CASSVAGGLADTQYF

d_call: TRBD2
clone_size: -
v_call: TRBV28
j_call: TRBJ2-3
cdr3_nt: TGTGCCAGCACCGCTAGCGGGACCACAGATACGCAGTATTTT
cdr3_aa: CASTASGTTDTQYF

d_call: -
clone_size: few
v_call: TRBV7-8
j_call: TRBJ2-6
cdr3_nt: TGTGCCAGCAGCTTAGCTCGTAGGGGCCTCTCTGGGGCCAACGTCCTGACTTTC
cdr3_aa: CASSLARRGLSGANVLTF

d_call: TRBD2
clone_size: -
v_call: TRBV4-1
j_call: TRBJ2-1
cdr3_nt: TGCGCCAGCAGCCCAAGGTCGACTAGCGGGAGTGGGGGGCCCTACAATGAGCAGTTCTTC
cdr3_aa: CASSPRSTSGSGGPYNEQFF

d_call: -
clone_size: -
v_call: TRBV5-1
j_call: TRBJ2-1
cdr3_nt: TGCGCCAGCAGCTGGACCGGGACAACCCACTCCAATGAGCAGTTCTTC
cdr3_aa: CASSWTGTTHSNEQFF

d_call: TRBD2
clone_size: -
v_call: TRBV9
j_call: TRBJ2-1
cdr3_nt: TGTGCCAGCAGTGTGGCGGGAGCGCGGTACAATGAGCAGTTCTTC
cdr3_aa: CASSVAGARYNEQFF

d_call: TRBD2
clone_size: -
v_call: TRBV28
j_call: TRBJ2-1
cdr3_nt: TGTGCCAGCAGGGTAGCGGGAATTTCCTACAATGAGCAGTTCTTC
cdr3_aa: CASRVAGISYNEQFF

d_call: -
clone_size: -
v_call: TRBV5-6
j_call: TRBJ1-3
cdr3_nt: TGTGCCAGCAGCTGGGGGGACCAGTTTTATTTT
cdr3_aa: CASSWGDQFYF

d_call: TRBD1
clone_size: -
v_call: TRBV6-1
j_call: TRBJ1-3
cdr3_nt: TGTGCCAGCTTACAGGGGGCAGGAAACACCATATATTTT
cdr3_aa: CASLQGAGNTIYF

d_call: -
clone_size: -
v_call: TRBV21-1
j_call: TRBJ2-6
cdr3_nt: TGTGCCAGCAGCAAAGCGCCGGGTGCCGGGGCCAACGTCCTGACTTTC
cdr3_aa: CASSKAPGAGANVLTF

d_call: TRBD1
clone_size: -
v_call: TRBV4-1
j_call: TRBJ2-2
cdr3_nt: TGCGCCAGCAGCCCCACTAGGACAGGGCGGACCGGGGAGCTGTTTTTT
cdr3_aa: CASSPTRTGRTGELFF

d_call: -
clone_size: few
v_call: TRBV6-1
j_call: TRBJ2-5
cdr3_nt: TGTGCCAGCGGGGCACAAACCTTCCAAGAGACCCAGTACTTC
cdr3_aa: CASGAQTFQETQYF

d_call: -
clone_size: -
v_call: TRBV30
j_call: TRBJ1-2
cdr3_nt: TGTGCCTGGAAACCTCCGACAGCCATTAACTATGGCTACACCTTC
cdr3_aa: CAWKPPTAINYGYTF

d_call: -
clone_size: -
v_call: TRBV5-1
j_call: TRBJ2-5
cdr3_nt: TGCGCCAGCAGGGAGACAGAAGAGACCCAGTACTTC
cdr3_aa: CASRETEETQYF

d_call: -
clone_size: -
v_call: TRBV7-9
j_call: TRBJ2-2
cdr3_nt: TGTGCCAGCAGCTTAGTCCTCCTCGGGATCGGGGAGCTGTTTTTT
cdr3_aa: CASSLVLLGIGELFF

d_call: TRBD1
clone_size: -
v_call: TRBV27
j_call: TRBJ1-5
cdr3_nt: TGTGCCAGCAGTTGGACAGGGGATCAGCCCCAGCATTTT
cdr3_aa: CASSWTGDQPQHF

d_call: -
clone_size: -
v_call: TRBV21-1
j_call: TRBJ2-3
cdr3_nt: TGTGCCAGCAGCATAGGGGGACAGAATCAGTTGGATACGCAGTATTTT
cdr3_aa: CASSIGGQNQLDTQYF

d_call: TRBD2
clone_size: -
v_call: TRBV5-1
j_call: TRBJ2-7
cdr3_nt: TGCGCCAGCAGCTTGGGACTAGCGGGAGGTTCGGCCGGTTACGAGCAGTACTTC
cdr3_aa: CASSLGLAGGSAGYEQYF

d_call: TRBD1
clone_size: -
v_call: TRBV11-2
j_call: TRBJ1-6
cdr3_nt: TGTGCCAGCAAGGGACAGGACGGATTTCCTTCACCCCTCCACTTT
cdr3_aa: CASKGQDGFPSPLHF

d_call: -
clone_size: -
v_call: TRBV7-2
j_call: TRBJ2-5
cdr3_nt: TGTGCCAGCAGCTCGGGACTTCTCGCACGTCCGGCTTGGACCCAGTACTTC
cdr3_aa: CASSSGLLARPAWTQYF

d_call: -
clone_size: once
v_call: TRBV2
j_call: TRBJ2-1
cdr3_nt: TGTGCCAGCAGCCTAGACAGCTCCTACAATGAGCAGTTCTTC
cdr3_aa: CASSLDSSYNEQFF

d_call: -
clone_size: -
v_call: TRBV28
j_call: TRBJ1-1
cdr3_nt: TGTGCCAGCAGTCTACCAGGGGAGATGGGCACTGAAGCTTTCTTT
cdr3_aa: CASSLPGEMGTEAFF

d_call: -
clone_size: -
v_call: TRBV4-2
j_call: TRBJ2-6
cdr3_nt: TGTGCCAGCAGCCAGCGGGACGGATTCTCTGGGGCCAACGTCCTGACTTTC
cdr3_aa: CASSQRDGFSGANVLTF

d_call: -
clone_size: once
v_call: TRBV27
j_call: TRBJ2-2
cdr3_nt: TGTGCCAGCAGTTTCTCCACCGGGGAGCTGTTTTTT
cdr3_aa: CASSFSTGELFF

d_call: -
clone_size: once
v_call: TRBV2
j_call: TRBJ1-3
cdr3_nt: TGTGCCAGCAGTCCTATGACAGACTCTGGAAACACCATATATTTT
cdr3_aa: CASSPMTDSGNTIYF

d_call: -
clone_size: -
v_call: TRBV5-1
j_call: TRBJ2-7
cdr3_nt: TGCGCCAGCAGCTTCGGTAGCAAATACGAGCAGTACTTC
cdr3_aa: CASSFGSKYEQYF

d_call: -
clone_size: -
v_call: TRBV18
j_call: TRBJ2-5
cdr3_nt: TGTGCCAGCTCACAGGCGGGACTACCAAAGGGGGAGCAGTACTTC
cdr3_aa: CASSQAGLPKGEQYF

d_call: -
clone_size: -
v_call: TRBV4-1
j_call: TRBJ1-6
cdr3_nt: TGCGCCAGCAGCTCCGCGGGGGCAAGCGTTTGGTCACCCCTCCACTTT
cdr3_aa: CASSSAGASVWSPLHF

d_call: -
clone_size: -
v_call: TRBV28
j_call: TRBJ1-5
cdr3_nt: TGTGCCAGCAGTTTGCGGGGAAATAGCAATCAGCCCCAGCATTTT
cdr3_aa: CASSLRGNSNQPQHF

d_call: TRBD1
clone_size: -
v_call: TRBV19
j_call: TRBJ2-7
cdr3_nt: TGTGCCAGTAGTAGCGGACAGGGGTTCCACGAGCAGTACTTC
cdr3_aa: CASSSGQGFHEQYF

d_call: -
clone_size: -
v_call: TRBV14
j_call: TRBJ1-4
cdr3_nt: TGTGCCAGCAGGAATCCGGGTGAAAAACTGTTTTTT
cdr3_aa: CASRNPGEKLFF

d_call: -
clone_size: -
v_call: TRBV10-3
j_call: TRBJ2-3
cdr3_nt: TGTGCCATCAAGCGAGCGGAGAGCACAGATACGCAGTATTTT
cdr3_aa: CAIKRAESTDTQYF

d_call: TRBD2
clone_size: -
v_call: TRBV2
j_call: TRBJ2-3
cdr3_nt: TGTGCCAGCGGGCGGGAGATGCAAGATACGCAGTATTTT
cdr3_aa: CASGREMQDTQYF

d_call: -
clone_size: -
v_call: TRBV7-8
j_call: TRBJ1-5
cdr3_nt: TGTGCCAGCAGCCCTATAGACAGGCTGAATCAGCCCCAGCATTTT
cdr3_aa: CASSPIDRLNQPQHF

d_call: TRBD1
clone_size: -
v_call: TRBV5-1
j_call: TRBJ2-7
cdr3_nt: TGCGCCAGCAGTATTGGGACAGTCTCCTACGAGCAGTACTTC
cdr3_aa: CASSIGTVSYEQYF

d_call: TRBD2
clone_size: -
v_call: TRBV4-2
j_call: TRBJ2-2
cdr3_nt: TGTGCCAGCAGCCAAGAACTAGCGGGAGTCGGGGAGCTGTTTTTT
cdr3_aa: CASSQELAGVGELFF

d_call: -
clone_size: -
v_call: TRBV10-3
j_call: TRBJ2-7
cdr3_nt: TGTGCCATCAGTGAGTCCGCGGGATACGAGCAGTACTTC
cdr3_aa: CAISESAGYEQYF

d_call: -
clone_size: -
v_call: TRBV7-9
j_call: TRBJ1-1
cdr3_nt: TGTGCCAGCAGCGAGGCTCGCGAAGCTTTCTTT
cdr3_aa: CASSEAREAFF

d_call: -
clone_size: -
v_call: TRBV7-8
j_call: TRBJ1-3
cdr3_nt: TGTGCCAGCAGCTTATCAGGACACAGGTCTGGAAACACCATATATTTT
cdr3_aa: CASSLSGHRSGNTIYF

d_call: TRBD1
clone_size: once
v_call: TRBV10-3
j_call: TRBJ2-5
cdr3_nt: TGTGCCATCAGGGGACAGGGGGAAGAGACCCAGTACTTC
cdr3_aa: CAIRGQGEETQYF

d_call: -
clone_size: -
v_call: TRBV7-3
j_call: TRBJ1-1
cdr3_nt: TGTGCCAGCAGCCCCACGGTAAACACTGAAGCTTTCTTT
cdr3_aa: CASSPTVNTEAFF